Below are 5 T cell receptor beta chains sequenced from a single sample in a study of Graves' ophthalmopathy and Graves' hyperthyroidism. RNA served as the template for amplifying TCR beta CDR3 regions. After a first-round RT-PCR with HTBI primers, a second-round multiplex PCR was run. TCRdb reanalysed the multiplex PCR reads using MiXCR and keeps one entry per CDR3 protein. The sample lists more than 1,000,000 distinct CDR3 sequences, 36% seen once, with roughly 10% in the top ten. Sequenced: peripheral blood or thyroid tissue (not recorded which). Receptor source: an adult man with Graves' hyperthyroidism.

As to this clonotype: No DNA is shown, since the ends of the CDR3 on it are uncertain; the CDR3 is the one TCRdb lists. The chain has TRBV25-1 and TRBJ1-6; the table assigns TRBD1, which was not confirmed against the DNA. Germline CDR1 is MGHDK and CDR2 is SYGVNS. The CDR3 sequence runs 17 residues, both termini included. This CDR3 is CACSARGGTGGSSPLHF.

This sequence joins TRBV18 and TRBJ1-1; tentatively, D is TRBD1 (5 bases). The CDR3 has 16 residues. CDR1 and CDR2 (germline): KGHSH, LQKENI. Trimming pared 2 bases from V and 2 bases from J, leaving 15 bases between. This CDR3 is CASSPLDTGSNTEAFF. The CDR3, as DNA: TGTGCCAGCTCACCATTGGACACAGGTAGTAACACTGAAGCTTTCTTT.

There are many counts of this clonotype. The chain has TRBV2 and TRBJ1-5; 7 bases align to TRBD1. Trimming cost V 5 bases and J 5 bases; bases outside gene matches: 9. The CDR3 spans 15 residues. Germline lookup yields CDR1 SNHLY and CDR2 FYNNEI. In nucleotides, the CDR3 is TGTGCCAGCAGTTCAGGACAGGTGGGGGATCAGCCCCAGCATTTT. Translation gives CASSSGQVGDQPQHF.

To note about this clonotype: The CDR3 carries no conserved terminal phenylalanine or tryptophan, so it likely arises from a read error. No DNA is shown, since the ends of the CDR3 on it are uncertain; the CDR3 is the one TCRdb lists. The rearrangement uses TRBV24-1 and TRBJ1-5. Both ends counted, the CDR3 spans 9 residues. Per the germline V gene, CDR1 is KGHDR and CDR2 is SFDVKD. CDR3 sequence reads: CATAGPDDY.

This clonotype was seen a single time. Here the CDR3 omits its conserved ending phenylalanine or tryptophan, so a read error is the likely source. The rearrangement joins TRBV7-2 to TRBJ2-7; D gene uncertain. V lost 7 bases, J lost 0 bases, and 19 bases lay in between. The CDR3 has 16 residues. Germline CDR1 reads SGHTA; CDR2 reads FQGNSA. CDR3 residues: CASIPLGGENSYEQYL. The CDR3 nucleotides read TGTGCCAGCATCCCGCTGGGTGGGGAAAACTCCTACGAGCAGTACCTC.